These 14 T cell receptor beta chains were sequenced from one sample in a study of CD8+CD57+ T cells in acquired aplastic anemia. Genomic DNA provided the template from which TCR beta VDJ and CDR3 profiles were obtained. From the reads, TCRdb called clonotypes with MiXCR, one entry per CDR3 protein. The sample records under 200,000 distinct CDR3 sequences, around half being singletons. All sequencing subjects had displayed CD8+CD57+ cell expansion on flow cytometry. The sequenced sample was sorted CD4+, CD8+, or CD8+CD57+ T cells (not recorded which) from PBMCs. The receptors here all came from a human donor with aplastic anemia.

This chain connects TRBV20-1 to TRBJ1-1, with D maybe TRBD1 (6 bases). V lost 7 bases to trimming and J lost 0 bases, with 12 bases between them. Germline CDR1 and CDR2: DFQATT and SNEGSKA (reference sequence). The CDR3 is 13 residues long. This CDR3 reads CSETGNLNTEAFF. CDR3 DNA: TGCAGTGAAACAGGGAACTTGAACACTGAAGCTTTCTTT.

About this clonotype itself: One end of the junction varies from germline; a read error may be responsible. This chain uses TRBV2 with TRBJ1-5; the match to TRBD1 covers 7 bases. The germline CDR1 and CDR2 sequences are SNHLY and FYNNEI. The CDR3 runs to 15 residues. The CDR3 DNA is TGTGCCGGCAGTCCTGACAGGGTTAGCAATCCGCCCCAGCATTTT. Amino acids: CAGSPDRVSNPPQHF.

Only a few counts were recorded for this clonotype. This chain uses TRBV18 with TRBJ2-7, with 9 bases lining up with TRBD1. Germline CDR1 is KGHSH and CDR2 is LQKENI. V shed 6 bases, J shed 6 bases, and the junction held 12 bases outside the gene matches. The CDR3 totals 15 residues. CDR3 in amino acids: CASSYSTGQGTEQYF. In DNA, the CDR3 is TGTGCCAGCTCGTACTCAACCGGACAGGGGACCGAGCAGTACTTC.

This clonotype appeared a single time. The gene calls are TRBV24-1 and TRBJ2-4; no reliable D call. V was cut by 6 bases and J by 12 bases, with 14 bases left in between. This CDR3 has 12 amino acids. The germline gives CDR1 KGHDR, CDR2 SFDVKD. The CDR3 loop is CATSTQVGYQYF. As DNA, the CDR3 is TGTGCCACCAGTACCCAAGTGGGGTATCAGTACTTC.

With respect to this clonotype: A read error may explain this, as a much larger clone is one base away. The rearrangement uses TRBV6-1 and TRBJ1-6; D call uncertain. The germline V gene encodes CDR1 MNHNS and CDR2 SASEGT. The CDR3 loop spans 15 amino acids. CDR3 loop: CAGSGVRARNSPLHF. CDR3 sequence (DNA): TGTGCCGGCAGTGGCGTCCGGGCACGGAATTCACCCCTCCACTTT.

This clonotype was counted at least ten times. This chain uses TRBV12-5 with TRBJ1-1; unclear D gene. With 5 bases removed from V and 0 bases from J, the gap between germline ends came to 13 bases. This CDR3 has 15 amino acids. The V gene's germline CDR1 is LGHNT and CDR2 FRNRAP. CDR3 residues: CASGVRVGVNTEAFF. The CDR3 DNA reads TGTGCTAGTGGTGTCCGAGTCGGGGTGAACACTGAAGCTTTCTTT.

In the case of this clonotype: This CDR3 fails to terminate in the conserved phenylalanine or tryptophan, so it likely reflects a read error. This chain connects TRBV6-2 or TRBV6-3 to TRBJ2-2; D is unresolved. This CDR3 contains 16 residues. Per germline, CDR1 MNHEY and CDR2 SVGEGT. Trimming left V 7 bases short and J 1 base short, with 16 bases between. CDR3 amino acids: CASKRPDTVNTGELFS. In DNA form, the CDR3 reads TGTGCCAGCAAACGACCAGATACGGTGAACACCGGGGAGCTGTTTTCT.

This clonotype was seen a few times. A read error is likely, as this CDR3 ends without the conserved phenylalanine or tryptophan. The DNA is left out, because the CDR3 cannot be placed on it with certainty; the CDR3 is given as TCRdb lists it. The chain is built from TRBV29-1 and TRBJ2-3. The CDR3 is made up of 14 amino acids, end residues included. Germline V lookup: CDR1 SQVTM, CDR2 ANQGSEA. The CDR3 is CSVEPLTSTDTQYV.

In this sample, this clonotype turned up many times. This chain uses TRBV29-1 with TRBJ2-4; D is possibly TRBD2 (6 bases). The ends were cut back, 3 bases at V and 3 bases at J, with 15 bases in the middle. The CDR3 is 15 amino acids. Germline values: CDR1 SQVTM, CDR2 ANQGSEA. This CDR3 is CSVEEWEVLKNIQYF. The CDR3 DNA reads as TGCAGCGTTGAGGAGTGGGAGGTCCTCAAAAACATTCAGTACTTC.

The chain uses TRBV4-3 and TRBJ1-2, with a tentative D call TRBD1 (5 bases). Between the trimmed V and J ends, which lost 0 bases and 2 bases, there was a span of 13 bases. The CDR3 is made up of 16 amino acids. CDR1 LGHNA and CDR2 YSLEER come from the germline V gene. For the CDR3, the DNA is TGCGCCAGCAGCCAAGATCGAACAGGAGCGAACTATGGCTACACCTTC. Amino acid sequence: CASSQDRTGANYGYTF.

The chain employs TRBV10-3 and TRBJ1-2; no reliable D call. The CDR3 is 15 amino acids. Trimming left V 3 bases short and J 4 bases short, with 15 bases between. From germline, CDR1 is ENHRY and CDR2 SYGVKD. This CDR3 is CAISEFSSPVYGYTF. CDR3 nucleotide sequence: TGTGCCATCAGTGAATTTTCTTCACCGGTCTATGGCTACACCTTC.

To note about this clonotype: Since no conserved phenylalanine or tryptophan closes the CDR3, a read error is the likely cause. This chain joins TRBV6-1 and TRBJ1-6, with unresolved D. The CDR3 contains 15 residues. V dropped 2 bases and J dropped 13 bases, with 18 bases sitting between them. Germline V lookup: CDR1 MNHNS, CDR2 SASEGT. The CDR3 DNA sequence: TGTGCCAGCAGTGAATCAGGAGCCCGGAGTTCGCCCCTCCACTCT. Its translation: CASSESGARSSPLHS.

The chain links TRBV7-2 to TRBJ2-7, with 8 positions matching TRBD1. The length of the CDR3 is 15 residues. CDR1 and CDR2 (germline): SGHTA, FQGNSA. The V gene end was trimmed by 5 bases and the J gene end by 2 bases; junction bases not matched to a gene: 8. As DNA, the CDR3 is TGTGCCAGCAGCGCCCGGGACAGGACCACCTACGAGCAGTACGTC. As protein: CASSARDRTTYEQYV.

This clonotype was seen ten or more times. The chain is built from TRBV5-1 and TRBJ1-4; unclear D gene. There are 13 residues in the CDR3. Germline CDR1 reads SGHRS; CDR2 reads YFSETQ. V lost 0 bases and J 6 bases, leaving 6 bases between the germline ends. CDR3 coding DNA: TGCGCCAGCAGCTTGGCCCCGGATGAAAAACTGTTTTTT. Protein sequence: CASSLAPDEKLFF.